The 6 T cell receptor beta chains presented below share a single source sample, sequenced in a study of early T cells in non-severe SARS-CoV-2 infection. MiXCR, run by TCRdb on the 5' RACE reads, gives a single entry per CDR3 protein. The sample includes tens of thousands of distinct CDR3 sequences, less than 15% seen only once; the top ten take approximately 4%. Sequencing used whole blood, obtained at baseline. Receptors originate from an adult who was a healthcare worker with PCR-confirmed SARS-CoV-2 infection or an uninfected control (not recorded which).

The chain recombines TRBV9 with TRBJ1-3; D remains unclear. There are 14 residues in the CDR3. Trimming took 4 bases from V and 2 from J, leaving 10 bases between them. Germline assignment: CDR1 SGDLS and CDR2 YYNGEE. In DNA form, the CDR3 reads TGTGCCAGCAGCCCCCCCAGACCTGGAAACACCATATATTTT. This translates into CASSPPRPGNTIYF.

The table lists this clonotype with many counts. The J gene is TRBJ2-7, the V gene TRBV18, with TRBD2 identical over 10 bases. Losses at the gene ends were 3 bases for V and 4 bases for J; bases not matched to a gene: 9. Germline V gene lookup returns CDR1 KGHSH and CDR2 LQKENI. This CDR3 region has 16 residues. The CDR3 spells CASSPPASGGAYEQYF. CDR3 nucleotides: TGTGCCAGCTCACCCCCCGCCAGCGGGGGGGCTTACGAGCAGTACTTC.

The chain links TRBV5-1 to TRBJ2-1, with 10 bases lining up with TRBD1. The ends lost 3 bases at V and 2 bases at J; junction bases unmatched: 2. Germline CDR1 is SGHRS and CDR2 is YFSETQ. CDR3 size: 15 residues. DNA for the CDR3: TGCGCCAGCAGCTGGGGACAGGGGACCTACAATGAGCAGTTCTTC. Residues: CASSWGQGTYNEQFF.

In its sample, this clonotype was seen many times. The CDR3 spells CSARGLTVNYGYTF. The CDR3 DNA follows: TGCAGTGCTAGAGGGTTGACAGTCAACTATGGCTACACCTTC. The rearrangement joins TRBV20-1 to TRBJ1-2; TRBD1 is a possible D gene (5 bases). Trimming took 1 base from V and 2 from J, leaving 11 bases between them. Germline V gene lookup returns CDR1 DFQATT and CDR2 SNEGSKA (reference sequence). This CDR3 contains 14 residues.

This clonotype was seen ten or more times. The chain is built from TRBV12-3 or TRBV12-4 and TRBJ1-1, with TRBD1 as a possible D gene (6 bases). The CDR3 totals 13 residues. Trimming removed 5 bases at V and 1 base at J, with 8 bases between. CDR3 sequence reads: CASSPQGNTEAFF. DNA of the CDR3: TGTGCCAGCAGTCCACAGGGGAACACTGAAGCTTTCTTT.

The chain employs TRBV5-1 and TRBJ2-3; 7 bases align to TRBD2. The trim removed 5 bases at V and 0 bases at J, leaving 3 bases unmatched. The CDR3 has 14 amino acids. Germline CDR1 SGHRS, CDR2 YFSETQ. Written as DNA, the CDR3 is TGCGCCAGCAGACCTAGCGGTAGCACAGATACGCAGTATTTT. It is translated as CASRPSGSTDTQYF.